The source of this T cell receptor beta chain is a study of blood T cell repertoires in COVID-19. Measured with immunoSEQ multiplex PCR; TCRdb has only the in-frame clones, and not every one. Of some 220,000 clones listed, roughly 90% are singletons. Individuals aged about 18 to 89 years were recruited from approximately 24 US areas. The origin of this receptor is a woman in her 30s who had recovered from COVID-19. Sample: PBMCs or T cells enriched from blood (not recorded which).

The chain's CDR3 is CASSRDRDGEQYF. The CDR3 DNA reads as TGTGCCAGCAGCCGTGACAGGGATGGGGAGCAGTACTTC. The gene calls are TRBV6-5 and TRBJ2-7; 7 bases fit TRBD1. This CDR3 comprises 13 residues. V shed 6 bases and J 7 bases; nucleotides not matched to a gene: 9. Looked up from germline, CDR1 is MNHEY and CDR2 is SVGAGI.